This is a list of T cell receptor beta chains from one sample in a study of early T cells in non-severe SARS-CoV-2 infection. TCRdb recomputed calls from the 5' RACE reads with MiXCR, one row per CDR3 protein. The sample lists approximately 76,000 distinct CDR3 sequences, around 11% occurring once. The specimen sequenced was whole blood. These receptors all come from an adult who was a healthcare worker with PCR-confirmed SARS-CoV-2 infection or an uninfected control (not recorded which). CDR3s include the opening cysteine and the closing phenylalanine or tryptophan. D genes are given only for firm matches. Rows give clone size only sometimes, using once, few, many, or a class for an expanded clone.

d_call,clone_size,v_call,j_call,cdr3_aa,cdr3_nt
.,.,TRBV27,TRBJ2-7,CASSPSRGTVAYEQYF,TGTGCCAGCAGTCCTTCCCGCGGGACAGTAGCCTACGAGCAGTACTTC
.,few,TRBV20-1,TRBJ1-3,CSARVGAAGNTIYF,TGCAGTGCTAGAGTGGGGGCGGCTGGAAACACCATATATTTT
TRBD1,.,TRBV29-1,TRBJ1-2,CSVDRDRDYGYTF,TGCAGCGTCGACCGGGACAGGGACTATGGCTACACCTTC
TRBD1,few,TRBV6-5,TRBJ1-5,CASSPRTGGGQPQHF,TGTGCCAGCAGTCCGCGGACAGGGGGAGGTCAGCCCCAGCATTTT
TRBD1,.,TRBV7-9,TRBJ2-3,CASSQRQGPTDTQYF,TGTGCCAGCAGCCAACGACAGGGGCCAACAGATACGCAGTATTTT
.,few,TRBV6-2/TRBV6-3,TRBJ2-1,CASSSYRVQSSYNEQFF,TGTGCCAGCAGTTCCTACAGAGTTCAAAGCTCCTACAATGAGCAGTTCTTC
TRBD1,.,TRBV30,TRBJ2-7,CAWSVRDRGVEQYF,TGTGCCTGGAGTGTACGGGACAGGGGAGTCGAGCAGTACTTC
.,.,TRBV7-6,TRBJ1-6,CASSSGGVRTVGSPLHF,TGTGCCAGCAGCTCAGGAGGAGTTAGGACAGTTGGTTCACCCCTCCACTTT
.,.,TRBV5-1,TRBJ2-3,CASSLVTGTDTQYF,TGCGCCAGCAGCTTGGTGACAGGCACAGATACGCAGTATTTT
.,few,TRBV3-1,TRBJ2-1,CASSQAWGEQFF,TGTGCCAGCAGCCAAGCCTGGGGTGAGCAGTTCTTC
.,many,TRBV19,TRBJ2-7,CASSAPGIYEQYF,TGTGCCAGTAGTGCGCCCGGGATCTACGAGCAGTACTTC
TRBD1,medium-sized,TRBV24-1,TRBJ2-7,CATSDMGQEQYF,TGTGCCACCAGTGATATGGGACAGGAGCAGTACTTC
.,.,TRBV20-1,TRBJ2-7,CRASRDSSAEQYF,TGCAGGGCCTCTCGAGACAGCTCGGCCGAGCAGTACTTC
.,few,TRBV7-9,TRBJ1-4,CASSPGTEKLFF,TGTGCCAGCAGCCCCGGGACGGAAAAACTGTTTTTT
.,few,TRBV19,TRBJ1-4,CASRTGTMRTHNEKLFF,TGTGCCAGTAGAACCGGGACAATGCGGACCCATAATGAAAAACTGTTTTTT
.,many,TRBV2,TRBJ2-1,CASSEWQDYNEQFF,TGTGCCAGCAGTGAATGGCAGGACTACAATGAGCAGTTCTTC
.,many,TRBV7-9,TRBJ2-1,CASSLHAAGALGNEQFF,TGTGCCAGCAGCTTACATGCAGCAGGGGCCTTAGGGAATGAGCAGTTCTTC
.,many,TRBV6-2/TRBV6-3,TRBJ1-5,CASSYTGLDNQPQHF,TGTGCCAGCAGTTACACGGGGCTGGACAATCAGCCCCAGCATTTT
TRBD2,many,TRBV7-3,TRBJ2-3,CASSLGTNPQYF,TGTGCCAGCAGCCTAGGGACTAATCCGCAGTATTTT
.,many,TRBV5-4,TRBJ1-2,CASSLLRGPVNYGYTF,TGTGCCAGCAGCTTGTTAAGAGGACCAGTTAACTATGGCTACACCTTC
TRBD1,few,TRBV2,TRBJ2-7,CASSDPGQIYEQYF,TGTGCCAGCAGTGACCCGGGACAGATCTACGAGCAGTACTTC
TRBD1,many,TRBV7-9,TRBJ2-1,CASSPGQGRNNEQFF,TGTGCCAGCAGCCCGGGACAGGGGAGAAACAATGAGCAGTTCTTC
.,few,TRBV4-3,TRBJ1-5,CASSQDRGAGQPQHF,TGCGCCAGCAGCCAAGATCGGGGGGCCGGTCAGCCCCAGCATTTT
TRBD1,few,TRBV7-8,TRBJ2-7,CASSKAGQGPTYEQYF,TGTGCCAGCAGCAAAGCGGGACAGGGGCCCACCTACGAGCAGTACTTC
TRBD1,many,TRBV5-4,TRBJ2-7,CASSLDLTGKPYEQYF,TGTGCCAGCAGCTTGGACCTGACAGGGAAGCCCTACGAGCAGTACTTC
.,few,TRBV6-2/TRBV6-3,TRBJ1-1,CASRDPGASNTEAFF,TGTGCCAGCAGGGACCCAGGCGCCTCGAACACTGAAGCTTTCTTT
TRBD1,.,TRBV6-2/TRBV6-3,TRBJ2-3,CASSYGDRTQYF,TGTGCCAGCAGTTACGGGGACAGAACGCAGTATTTT
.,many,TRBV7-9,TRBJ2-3,CASSLEGSTDTQYF,TGTGCCAGCAGCTTAGAGGGGAGCACAGATACGCAGTATTTT
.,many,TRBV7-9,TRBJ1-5,CASSLGFDEGQPQHF,TGTGCCAGCAGCTTAGGGTTTGATGAGGGACAGCCCCAGCATTTT
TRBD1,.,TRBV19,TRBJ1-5,CASSYRGGQPQHF,TGTGCCAGCAGTTACAGGGGAGGTCAGCCCCAGCATTTT
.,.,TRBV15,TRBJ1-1,CATSRDFLSTEAFF,TGTGCCACCAGCAGAGATTTCCTCAGCACTGAAGCTTTCTTT
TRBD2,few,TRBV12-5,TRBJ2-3,CASGYPLTSGGRTDTQYF,TGTGCTAGTGGTTACCCGCTGACTAGCGGGGGGCGCACAGATACGCAGTATTTT
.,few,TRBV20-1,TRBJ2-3,CSARFGGQYETDTQYF,TGCAGTGCTAGGTTTGGGGGGCAGTACGAGACAGATACGCAGTATTTT
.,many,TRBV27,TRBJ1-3,CASSSMRFEPGNTIYF,TGTGCCAGCAGCAGTATGCGGTTTGAGCCTGGAAACACCATATATTTT
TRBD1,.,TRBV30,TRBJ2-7,CAVRRDRAYEQYF,TGTGCCGTCCGCCGGGACAGAGCCTACGAGCAGTACTTC
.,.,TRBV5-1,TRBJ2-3,CASSLTTDTQYF,TGCGCCAGCAGCCTTACCACAGATACGCAGTATTTT
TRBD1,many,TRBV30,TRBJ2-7,CAWSLKQGVYEQYF,TGTGCCTGGAGCCTCAAACAGGGGGTCTACGAGCAGTACTTC
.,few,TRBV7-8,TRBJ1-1,CASSGSRRSMNTEAFF,TGTGCCAGCAGCGGGAGTCGACGGTCTATGAACACTGAAGCTTTCTTT
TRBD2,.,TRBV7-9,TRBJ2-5,CASSDGTSGEETQYF,TGTGCCAGCAGCGACGGGACTAGCGGGGAAGAGACCCAGTACTTC